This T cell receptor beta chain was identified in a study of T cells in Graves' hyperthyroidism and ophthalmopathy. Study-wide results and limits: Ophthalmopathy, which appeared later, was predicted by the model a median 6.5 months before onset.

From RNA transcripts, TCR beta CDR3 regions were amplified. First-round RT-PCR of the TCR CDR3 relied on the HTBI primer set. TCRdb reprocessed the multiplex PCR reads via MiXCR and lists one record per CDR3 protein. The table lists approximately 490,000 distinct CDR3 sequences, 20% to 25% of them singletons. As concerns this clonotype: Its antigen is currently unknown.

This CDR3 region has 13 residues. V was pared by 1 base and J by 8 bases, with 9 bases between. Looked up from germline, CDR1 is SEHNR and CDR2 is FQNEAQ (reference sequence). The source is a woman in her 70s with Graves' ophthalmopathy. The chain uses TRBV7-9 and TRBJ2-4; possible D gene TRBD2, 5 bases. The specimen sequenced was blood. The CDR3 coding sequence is TGTGCCAGCAGCTTAGGTTTGGGAGACATTCAGTACTTC. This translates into CASSLGLGDIQYF.